This T cell receptor (beta chain) was recorded in a study of blood T cell repertoires in COVID-19. The CDR3 sequence is 16 residues long. The V segment lost 5 bases and the J segment 4 bases; nucleotides outside the gene matches: 7. The germline CDR1 and CDR2 sequences are SGHTA and FQGTGA. The data were produced by immunoSEQ multiplex PCR, yet TCRdb's version contains in-frame clones alone and is incomplete. The top ten hold around 2.5% of the sample, which has about 260,000 clones, around 87% seen once. The chain links TRBV7-3 to TRBJ2-1; 11 bases line up with TRBD2. What was sequenced was peripheral blood. This sequence was found in a woman aged 45-59 years with acute or convalescent COVID-19. CDR3 sequence: CASSPYWTSGYNEQFF. The CDR3 region has the DNA TGTGCCAGCAGCCCTTACTGGACTAGCGGGTACAATGAGCAGTTCTTC.